The table lists the clone carrying this T cell receptor beta chain with many counts. Its target is not known. The source of the sample is a study of regulatory T cells in long-lasting Graves disease. Study-level points and caveats: Persistent Graves' disease cases displayed lower TCR diversity than newly diagnosed ones. Public clonotype sharing was higher in persistent than newly diagnosed patients. TRBV28 was favored in persistent disease, as were TRBJ1-2 and TRBJ2-5.

Building of the TCR beta libraries involved iRepertoire HTBI primers and Arm-PCR of CDR3 regions. TCRdb called the multiplex PCR reads again in MiXCR, with one record for every CDR3 protein. Of about 560,000 distinct CDR3 sequences in the sample, around 16% are singletons; the top ten hold about 11%. CDR1 is SGHKS and CDR2 is YYEKEE in the germline V gene (reference sequence). CDR3 size: 13 residues. The germline V and J ends were trimmed by 1 base and 6 bases, with 11 bases remaining between them. Time point meaning: newly diagnosed GD, antithyroid drugs for less than 3 months. There was RNA extracted from PBMCs, and the TCR library was made from it. The same data also went into a second study, on T cells in Graves' hyperthyroidism and ophthalmopathy. That publication notes: Graves' hyperthyroidism showing no ophthalmopathy progression within 18 months was considered stable.

The TCR originated in a man aged 18-30 years with Graves disease. The sequencing used peripheral blood mononuclear cells (PBMCs), collected at new diagnosis, from a patient treated with antithyroid drugs. The V and J genes are TRBV5-5 and TRBJ2-7, with D maybe TRBD1 (6 bases). The CDR3 spells CASSLTGRLEQYF. DNA for the CDR3: TGTGCCAGCAGCTTGACAGGGAGACTCGAGCAGTACTTC.